The sample holds many counts of the clone carrying this T cell receptor (beta chain). Its cognate antigen is unknown. This sample stems from a study of Graves' ophthalmopathy and Graves' hyperthyroidism. For repertoire sequencing, the TCR beta CDR3 regions were amplified from RNA transcripts. HTBI primers were employed in first-round RT-PCR, then a second-round multiplex PCR followed. TCRdb reprocessed the multiplex PCR reads with MiXCR, giving one entry per CDR3 protein. The sample yields some 370,000 distinct CDR3 sequences, about 18% seen once. Study findings and constraints: Also, most clonotypes expanded in the thyroid above 0.001 frequency appeared in blood.

Uncontrolled infections, other autoimmune diseases, pregnancy or lactation barred patients from enrollment. What supplied the PBMCs was approximately 10 ml of fresh peripheral blood. Germline-derived CDR1 and CDR2 are GTSNPN and SVGIG (reference sequence). This CDR3 spans 15 amino acids. V lost 2 bases to trimming and J lost 7 bases, with 21 bases between them. Sequenced: peripheral blood. The chain uses TRBV30 and TRBJ2-7; D gene uncertain. The receptor was isolated from an adult woman with stable Graves' hyperthyroidism. The CDR3 nucleotides are TGTGCCTGGAGTTTTTCGTTTCCCTTGACTGGAGAGCAGTACTTC. Protein sequence: CAWSFSFPLTGEQYF.